The rows below give T cell receptor beta chains drawn from one sample of a study of regulatory T cells in long-lasting Graves disease. From the multiplex PCR reads, TCRdb called clonotypes with MiXCR, one entry per CDR3 protein. This table holds 420,000 or so distinct CDR3 sequences, around 15% found once. The sample was also linked to a second study, of T cells in Graves' hyperthyroidism and ophthalmopathy.

Sequences were derived from peripheral blood mononuclear cells (PBMCs), sampled at new diagnosis, from a patient treated with antithyroid drugs. These receptors were taken from a woman between 18 and 29 years old with Graves disease. Both conserved end residues are part of each CDR3. Each record gives: clone size, V gene, J gene, CDR3 protein. A row's size may be missing; if present it is once, few, many or a size class.

>many|TRBV2|TRBJ2-1
CAKSEQNYNEQFF
>many|TRBV28|TRBJ2-1
CASSLAGSDNEQFF
>many|TRBV27|TRBJ2-2
CASSRWMGTGIAGELFF
>.|TRBV2|TRBJ2-1
CASSVLVSYNEQFF
>many|TRBV6-1|TRBJ1-4
CASIPGQSNEKLFF
>.|TRBV5-6|TRBJ2-1
CASSFLTSGRGNEQFF
>.|TRBV18|TRBJ1-4
CASSPGGMGEKLFF
>many|TRBV2|TRBJ1-3
CASSVGSNTIYF
>many|TRBV12-3/TRBV12-4|TRBJ2-7
CASSLQFLAGSADEQYF
>.|TRBV6-1|TRBJ2-1
CASSRSDNEQFF
>.|TRBV5-4|TRBJ2-3
CASSLEGGRTDTQYF